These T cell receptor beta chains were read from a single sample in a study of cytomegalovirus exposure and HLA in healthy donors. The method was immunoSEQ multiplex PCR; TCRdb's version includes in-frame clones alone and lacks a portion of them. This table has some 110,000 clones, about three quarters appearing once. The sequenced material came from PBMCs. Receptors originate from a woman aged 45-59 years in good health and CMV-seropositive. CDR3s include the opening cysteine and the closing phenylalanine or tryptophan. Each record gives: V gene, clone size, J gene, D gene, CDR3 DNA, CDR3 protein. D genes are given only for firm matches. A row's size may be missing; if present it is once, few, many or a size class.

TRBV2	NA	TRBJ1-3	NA	TGTGCCAGCAGTGAGCGGGCGGCTGGAAACACCATATATTTT	CASSERAAGNTIYF
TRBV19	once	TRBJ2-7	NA	TGTGCCAGTAGTATTGGCCTAGCCGGCGTCTACGAGCAGTACTTC	CASSIGLAGVYEQYF
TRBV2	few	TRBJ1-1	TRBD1	TGTGCCAGCACTGCAGACAGGGTGGAGACTGAAGCTTTCTTT	CASTADRVETEAFF
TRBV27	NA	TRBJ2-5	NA	TGTGCCAGCAGTCCACAAATTGACGGGGTCCAAGAGACCCAGTACTTC	CASSPQIDGVQETQYF
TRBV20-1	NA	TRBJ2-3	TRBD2	TGCAGTGCGGGACTAGTGGATACGCAGTATTTT	CSAGLVDTQYF
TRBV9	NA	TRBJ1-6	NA	TGTGCCAGCAGCGTAGGTACAGGGCCAGTAAGGGCCCTCCACTTT	CASSVGTGPVRALHF
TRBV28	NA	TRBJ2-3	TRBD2	TGTGCCAGCGGGAGACTAGCGGGGGGCAGAGATACGCAGTATTTT	CASGRLAGGRDTQYF
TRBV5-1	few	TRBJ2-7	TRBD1	TGCGCCAGCAGGGCAGGGGGCTCCTACGAGCAGTACTTC	CASRAGGSYEQYF
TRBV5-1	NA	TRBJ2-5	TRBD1	TGCGCCAGCTCGCCGGGACAGGGAGGTCTCACCTCCCAGTACTTC	CASSPGQGGLTSQYF
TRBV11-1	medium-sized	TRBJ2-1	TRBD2	TGTGCCAGCAGCCTTGGGACTAGCGGGGGCGGGAGGAGGTTCTTC	CASSLGTSGGGRRFF
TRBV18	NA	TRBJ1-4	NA	TGTGCCAGCTCACCAAGTCCCAGTCTGGGCAAACTGTTTTTT	CASSPSPSLGKLFF
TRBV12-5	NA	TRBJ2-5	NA	TGTGCTAGTGGTTTGGGGGCAAGTGAGACCCAGTACTTC	CASGLGASETQYF
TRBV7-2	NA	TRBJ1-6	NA	TGTGCCAGCAGCACAAGACAAGCTAATTCACCCCTCCACTTT	CASSTRQANSPLHF
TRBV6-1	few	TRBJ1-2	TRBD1	TGTGCCAGCAGTGAAATAGGGACAGGGGGCCCCTTATATGGCTACACCTTC	CASSEIGTGGPLYGYTF
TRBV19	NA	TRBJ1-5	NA	TGTGCCAGTAGTATATCTCGGAATCAGCCCCAGCATTTT	CASSISRNQPQHF
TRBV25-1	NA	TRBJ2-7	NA	TGTGCCAGCAGTGAACGAGGATACGGGAGTGAGCAGTACTTC	CASSERGYGSEQYF
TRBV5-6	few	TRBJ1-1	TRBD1	TGTGCCAGCAGCTGGACAGGGGTTGGAGCTTTCTTT	CASSWTGVGAFF
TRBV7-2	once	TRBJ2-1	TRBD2	TGTGCCAGCAGAAAACTAGCGGGGGCCTACAATGAGCAGTTCTTC	CASRKLAGAYNEQFF
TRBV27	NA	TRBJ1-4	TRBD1	TGTGCCAGCAGCCCCGGGACAGGGGTCGGCCCTAGGGAAAAACTGTTTTTT	CASSPGTGVGPREKLFF
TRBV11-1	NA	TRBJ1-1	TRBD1	TGTGCCAGCAGCCTTCCGGACAGGAAGGCGACTGAAGCTTTCTTT	CASSLPDRKATEAFF
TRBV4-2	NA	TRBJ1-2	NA	TGTGCCAGCGCTCAGGACAGCAGCTCCGTCTATGGCTACACCTTC	CASAQDSSSVYGYTF
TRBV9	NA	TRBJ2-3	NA	TGTGCCAGCAGCCCCAGTGGGAATAGCGGCAGCACAGATACGCAGTATTTT	CASSPSGNSGSTDTQYF
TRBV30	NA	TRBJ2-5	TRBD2	TGTGCCTGGAGCGGGAGGACTAGCGGGCGGGCTAAGTACTTC	CAWSGRTSGRAKYF
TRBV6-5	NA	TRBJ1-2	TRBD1	TGTGCCAGCAGGGGGACAGGAGGCTTAAAGGGCTACACCTTC	CASRGTGGLKGYTF
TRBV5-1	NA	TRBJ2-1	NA	TGCGCCAGCAGCTTGGACACAAACAATGAGCAGTTCTTC	CASSLDTNNEQFF
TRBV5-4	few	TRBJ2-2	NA	TGTGCCAGCAGCTTGGCCAGCGGGAACACCGGGGAGCTGTTTTTT	CASSLASGNTGELFF
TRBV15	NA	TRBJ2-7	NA	TGTGCCACCAGCAGCGGGGGGACATTTGGGACCTACGAGCAGTACTTC	CATSSGGTFGTYEQYF
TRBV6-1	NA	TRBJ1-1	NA	TGTGCCAGCAAATTCGAACACATGAACACTGAAGCTTTCTTT	CASKFEHMNTEAFF
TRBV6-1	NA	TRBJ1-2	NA	TGTGCCAGCAGTGAAGCGGCGTTCGGGAGTGGCTACACCTTC	CASSEAAFGSGYTF
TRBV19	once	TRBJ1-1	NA	TGTGCCAGTAGTGTCAGACAGAACACTGAAGCTTTCTTT	CASSVRQNTEAFF
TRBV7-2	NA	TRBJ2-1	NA	TGTGCCAGCAGCTCAGGGAATCCCTACAATGAGCAGTTCTTC	CASSSGNPYNEQFF
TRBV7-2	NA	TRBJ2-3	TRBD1	TGTGCCAGCAGCTTAACAGGGGGCCTAGATACGCAGTATTTT	CASSLTGGLDTQYF
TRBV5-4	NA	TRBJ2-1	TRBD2	TGTGCCAGCAGCTCGAGCGGGGGGCGCTACAATGAGCAGTTCTTC	CASSSSGGRYNEQFF
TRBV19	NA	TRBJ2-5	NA	TGTGCCAGTAGTTCTACCGGGACTCCAGAGGCCCAGTACTTC	CASSSTGTPEAQYF
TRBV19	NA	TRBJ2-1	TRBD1	TGTGCCAGTAGTATCGGGACAGGGCGGGAGGAGCAGTTCTTC	CASSIGTGREEQFF
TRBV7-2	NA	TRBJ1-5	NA	TGTGCCAGCAGCTTAGCTCGCCAGGGTCAGCCCCAACATTTT	CASSLARQGQPQHF
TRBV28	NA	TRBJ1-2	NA	TGTGCCAGCAGTGAAAGGACAGCGATCTATGGCTACACCTTC	CASSERTAIYGYTF
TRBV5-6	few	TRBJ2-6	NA	TGTGCCAGCAGGCAGGGGCTCGGTGGGGCCAACGTCCTGACTTTC	CASRQGLGGANVLTF
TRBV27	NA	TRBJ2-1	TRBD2	TGTGCCAGCAGTTACCTGGTTAGCGGGGGGGACAATGAGCAGTTCTTC	CASSYLVSGGDNEQFF
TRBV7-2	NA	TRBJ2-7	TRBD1	TGTGCCAGCAGCCAAACCCCGGACAGGGGCTACGAGCAGTACTTC	CASSQTPDRGYEQYF
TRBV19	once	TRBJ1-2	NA	TGTGCCAGTAGTACAGGGTTCCAAAACTATGGCTACACCTTC	CASSTGFQNYGYTF
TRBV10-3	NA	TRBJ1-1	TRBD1	TGTGCCACCGAGACGAGCGGGACAGGGGTTCTGAACACTGAAGCTTTCTTT	CATETSGTGVLNTEAFF
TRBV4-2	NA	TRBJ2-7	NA	TGTGCCAGCAGCCAAGCGAGAGGATACTACGAGCAGTACTTC	CASSQARGYYEQYF
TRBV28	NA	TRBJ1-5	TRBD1	TGTGCCAGCAGTTTTTCGACCGGGACAGGGGGCCACTGGCATTTT	CASSFSTGTGGHWHF
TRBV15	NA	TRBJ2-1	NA	TGTGCCACCAGCAGAGATCCTCTTTCCCTAGGACAGCCTCACCAAGGAGAGCAGTTCTTC	CATSRDPLSLGQPHQGEQFF
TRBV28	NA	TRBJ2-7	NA	TGTGCCAGCAGACCAACGGGAAGAGGATCCTACGAGCAGTACTTC	CASRPTGRGSYEQYF
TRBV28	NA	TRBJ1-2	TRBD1	TGTGCCAGCAGGGGACAGACCCTTCCCAACTATGGCTACACCTTC	CASRGQTLPNYGYTF
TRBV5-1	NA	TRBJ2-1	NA	TGCGCCAGCAGCCCGGAGGGAGTAGCGATAAATGAGCAGTTCTTC	CASSPEGVAINEQFF
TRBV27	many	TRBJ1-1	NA	TGTGCCAGCTATCGGGATCCGGGAGGCACTGAAGCTTTCTTT	CASYRDPGGTEAFF
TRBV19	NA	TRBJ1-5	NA	TGTGCCAGTAGTACTCTGGGGCACTCTAATCAGCCCCAGCATTTT	CASSTLGHSNQPQHF
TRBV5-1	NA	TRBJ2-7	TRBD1	TGCGCCAGCAGCCTTGGGACAGCTACCTACGAGCAGTACTTC	CASSLGTATYEQYF
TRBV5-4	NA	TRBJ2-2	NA	TGTGCCAGCAGACAGGGAATCACCGGGGAGCTGTTTTTT	CASRQGITGELFF
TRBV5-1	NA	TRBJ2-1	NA	TGCGCCAGCAGCGTTGACAGCAACTCCTACAATGAGCAGTTCTTC	CASSVDSNSYNEQFF
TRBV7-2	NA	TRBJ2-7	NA	TGTGCCAGCAGCCCCAGCTACGAGCAGTACTTC	CASSPSYEQYF
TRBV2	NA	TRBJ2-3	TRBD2	TGTGCCAGCAGGGAGACAGCGGGATGGCAGTATTTT	CASRETAGWQYF
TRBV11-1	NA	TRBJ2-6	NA	TGTGCCAGCAGCTTAGTTTTTCGCGGGTCCTCTGGGGCCAACGTCCTGACTTTC	CASSLVFRGSSGANVLTF
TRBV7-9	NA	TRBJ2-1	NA	TGTGCCAGCAGCGGAGGGGGGGGGTCCTACAATGAGCAGTTCTTC	CASSGGGGSYNEQFF